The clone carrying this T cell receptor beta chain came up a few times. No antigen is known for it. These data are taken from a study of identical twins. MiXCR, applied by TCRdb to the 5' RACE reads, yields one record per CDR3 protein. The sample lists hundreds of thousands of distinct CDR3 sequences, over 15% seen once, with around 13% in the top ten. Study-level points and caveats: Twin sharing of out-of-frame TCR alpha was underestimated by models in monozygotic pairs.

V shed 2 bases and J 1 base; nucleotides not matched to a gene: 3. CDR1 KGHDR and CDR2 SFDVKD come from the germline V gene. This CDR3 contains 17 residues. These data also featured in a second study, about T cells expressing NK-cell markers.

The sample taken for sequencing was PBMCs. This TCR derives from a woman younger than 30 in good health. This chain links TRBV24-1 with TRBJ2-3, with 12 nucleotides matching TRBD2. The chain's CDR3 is CATSDSRLAGGTDTQYF. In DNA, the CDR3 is TGTGCCACCAGTGATTCCCGACTAGCGGGGGGCACAGATACGCAGTATTTT.